The 31 T cell receptor beta chains in this list originate from one sample, sequenced in a study of blood T cell repertoires in COVID-19. Assay used: immunoSEQ multiplex PCR; TCRdb lists only in-frame clones, some missing. There are 260,000 or so clones in the sample; about 83% occur only once, and approximately 3.8% lies in the top ten. Input material: PBMCs or T cells enriched from blood (not recorded which). Every receptor here comes from a woman aged 40 to 50 who had been exposed to COVID-19.

V and J are TRBV10-3 and TRBJ1-1, with 10 bases matching TRBD1. The CDR3 extends over 12 amino acids. Germline V gene data show CDR1 as ENHRY and CDR2 as SYGVKD. The V gene end was trimmed by 6 bases and the J gene end by 6 bases; junction bases not matched to a gene: 1. CDR3 in DNA: TGTGCCATCAGGACAGGGGGCTCTGAAGCTTTCTTT. This gives the protein CAIRTGGSEAFF.

J is TRBJ2-2 and V is TRBV5-4, with a tentative D call TRBD2 (5 bases). CDR3 size: 15 residues. The V gene's germline CDR1 is SGHNT and CDR2 YYREEE (reference sequence). Trimming stripped 6 bases from V and 1 base from J, with 13 bases between. The CDR3 sequence is CASTPRGLNTGELFF. The CDR3 bases are TGTGCCAGCACTCCGCGAGGGCTGAACACCGGGGAGCTGTTTTTT. Looking up the rest from reference TRBV5-4 and TRBJ2-2 gives the full variable domain: ETGVTQSPTHLIKTRGQQVTLRCSSQSGHNTVSWYQQALGQGPQFIFQYYREEENGRGNFPPRFSGLQFPNYSSELNVNALELDDSALYLCASTPRGLNTGELFFGEGSRLTVL.

The V gene is TRBV19, the J gene TRBJ1-6; the D is unclear. The germline gives CDR1 LNHDA, CDR2 SQIVND (reference sequence). The CDR3 sequence is 16 residues long. Trimming took 3 bases from V and 9 from J, leaving 18 bases between them. CDR3 residues: CASSIYPGRGSSPLHF. The DNA of the CDR3 is TGTGCCAGTAGTATTTATCCTGGTCGCGGCAGTTCACCCCTCCACTTT.

The chain combines TRBV7-3 with TRBJ1-1; 9 bases agree with TRBD1. The V and J ends lost 5 bases and 4 bases, in that order; junction bases with no gene match: 5. This CDR3 spans 14 amino acids. Germline V gene sequence: CDR1 SGHTA, CDR2 FQGTGA. CDR3 amino acids: CASSIDRGSTEAFF. The CDR3 nucleotides are TGTGCCAGCAGCATCGACAGGGGGAGCACTGAAGCTTTCTTT.

This clone has a handful of counts. This sequence joins TRBV19 and TRBJ2-2, with TRBD2 identical over 8 bases. V lost 7 bases and J lost 0; bases outside the gene matches: 16. CDR1 and CDR2 from the germline V gene are LNHDA and SQIVND (reference sequence). The CDR3 contains 19 residues. The CDR3 DNA follows: TGTGCCAGTATAGGACCCGGGAGTAGCGGGAAATCGAACACCGGGGAGCTGTTTTTT. This translates into CASIGPGSSGKSNTGELFF.

This chain uses TRBV5-1 with TRBJ2-5, with 11 bases matching TRBD2. Germline-derived CDR1 and CDR2 are SGHRS and YFSETQ. The CDR3 has 16 residues. The junction had 6 bases not matched to a gene; V was cut back by 4 bases and J by 1 base. The CDR3 DNA sequence: TGCGCCAGCAGCATGACTAGCGGGGTAGGCCAAGAGACCCAGTACTTC. Protein product: CASSMTSGVGQETQYF.

The J gene is TRBJ2-7, the V gene TRBV7-2, with unresolved D. Looked up from germline, CDR1 is SGHTA and CDR2 is FQGNSA. V was pared by 1 base and J by 3 bases, with 7 bases between. There are 13 residues in the CDR3. Here the CDR3 DNA reads TGTGCCAGCAGCTTAGGAGTCAACTACGAGCAGTACTTC. Its protein is CASSLGVNYEQYF.

The chain carries TRBV10-3 and TRBJ1-2, with D possibly TRBD1 on 6 matching bases. The length of the CDR3 is 15 residues. Germline lookup yields CDR1 ENHRY and CDR2 SYGVKD. The germline V and J ends were trimmed by 10 bases and 8 bases, with 26 bases remaining between them. The CDR3 region has the DNA TGTGCCACCCTTAGCCCCTTAATACAGGGTAGCGGCTACACCTTC. As protein: CATLSPLIQGSGYTF.

CDR3 bases: TGTGCCAGCAGCTTGGGTGGAGGGGTTAGAAACTATGGCTACACCTTC. It codes for CASSLGGGVRNYGYTF. The rearrangement joins TRBV5-6 to TRBJ1-2; D is perhaps TRBD1 (5 bases). Per the germline V gene, CDR1 is SGHDT and CDR2 is YYEEEE. With 0 bases removed from V and 2 bases from J, the gap between germline ends came to 14 bases. This CDR3 region has 16 residues.

The chain recombines TRBV10-3 with TRBJ1-2; 8 bases line up with TRBD1. Trimming removed 6 bases from V and 8 bases from J; junction bases left unmatched: 5. CDR3 length: 12 amino acids. From germline, CDR1 is ENHRY and CDR2 SYGVKD. CDR3 coding DNA: TGTGCCATCAGCCCGACAGGGGAAGGCTACACCTTC. Translated, it gives CAISPTGEGYTF.

The V call is TRBV19, the J call TRBJ2-1; D gene uncertain. The CDR3 is 12 residues long. Trimming removed 8 bases at V and 6 bases at J, with 11 bases between. The germline CDR1 and CDR2 sequences are LNHDA and SQIVND (reference sequence). The CDR3 is CASSIQVNEQFF. The CDR3 bases are TGTGCCAGTTCTATCCAGGTCAATGAGCAGTTCTTC.

The chain links TRBV19 to TRBJ2-1; D may be TRBD2 (5 bases). From germline, CDR1 is LNHDA and CDR2 SQIVND (reference sequence). Trimming cost V 1 base and J 3 bases, with 10 bases left between them. The CDR3 extends over 15 amino acids. In nucleotides, the CDR3 is TGTGCCAGTAGTATAGTAGAGGGCCACTACAATGAGCAGTTCTTC. Its protein product is CASSIVEGHYNEQFF.

The chain couples TRBV5-6 to TRBJ2-1, with 9 nucleotides matching TRBD2. The CDR3 loop spans 15 amino acids. From germline, CDR1 is SGHDT and CDR2 YYEEEE. V gave up 4 bases and J gave up 9 bases; unmatched junction bases: 11. This CDR3 reads CASSIRPSGVVEQFF. Here the CDR3 DNA reads TGTGCCAGCAGCATCCGTCCTAGCGGGGTTGTTGAGCAGTTCTTC.

The chain uses TRBV30 and TRBJ2-1; 11 nucleotides align to TRBD2. The V gene's germline CDR1 is GTSNPN and CDR2 SVGIG (reference sequence). This CDR3 has 16 residues. Trimming at V came to 1 base and at J to 5 bases, leaving 7 bases not matched to a gene. In DNA, the CDR3 is TGTGCCTGGAGTGGGTCCGGGACTAGCGGAAACAATGAGCAGTTCTTC. It yields the protein CAWSGSGTSGNNEQFF.

This chain connects TRBV30 to TRBJ1-6; weak D call: TRBD1 (6 bases). This CDR3 has 14 residues. In germline, CDR1 is GTSNPN, CDR2 SVGIG (reference sequence). V lost 2 bases, J lost 8 bases, and 13 bases lay in between. The CDR3 sequence: CAWSIETGDSPLHF. CDR3 sequence (DNA): TGTGCCTGGAGTATAGAGACAGGCGATTCACCCCTCCACTTT.

The chain couples TRBV27 to TRBJ1-3; D possibly corresponds to TRBD1 (5 bases). Germline CDR1 MNHEY, CDR2 SMNVEV (reference sequence). The V and J ends lost 7 bases and 0 bases respectively, with 31 bases between them. The CDR3 length is 21 residues. For the CDR3, the DNA is TGTGCCAGCACCTCCTCGTTACGGACACAAGCGGGGTCTCTCTCTGGAAACACCATATATTTT. Translating it yields CASTSSLRTQAGSLSGNTIYF.

The chain is built from TRBV4-2 and TRBJ1-2; 7 bases are shared with TRBD1. The V gene end was trimmed by 4 bases and the J gene end by 3 bases; junction bases not matched to a gene: 8. Germline V gene sequence: CDR1 LGHNA, CDR2 YNFKEQ. The CDR3 runs 15 residues. The CDR3 DNA follows: TGTGCCAGCAGCCCTAGTGACAGGGAGGACTATGGCTACACCTTC. Translation: CASSPSDREDYGYTF.

The rearrangement uses TRBV7-9 and TRBJ1-5, with unresolved D. The CDR3 has 15 residues. V was shortened by 5 bases and J by 6 bases, with 17 bases between the two germline ends. Germline V gene lookup returns CDR1 SEHNR and CDR2 FQNEAQ (reference sequence). The CDR3 is CASSPVGDVGQPQHF. The CDR3 DNA reads as TGTGCCAGCAGCCCCGTGGGAGACGTGGGTCAGCCCCAGCATTTT.

The chain combines TRBV4-2 with TRBJ1-1; D ambiguous. Germline V CDR1 and CDR2: LGHNA, YNFKEQ. The CDR3 totals 13 residues. V was trimmed by 1 base and J by 6 bases, leaving 9 bases between them. The chain's CDR3 is CASSQGGGSEAFF. CDR3 nucleotides: TGTGCCAGCAGCCAAGGCGGCGGCTCTGAAGCTTTCTTT.

This chain uses TRBV6-5 with TRBJ1-1, with D possibly TRBD1 on 6 matching bases. CDR3 size: 15 residues. The V and J ends lost 0 bases and 5 bases respectively, with 13 bases between them. Germline CDR1 MNHEY, CDR2 SVGAGI. The CDR3 is CASSYSGQPKTEAFF. The CDR3, as DNA: TGTGCCAGCAGTTACTCTGGACAGCCTAAAACTGAAGCTTTCTTT.

The V gene is TRBV19, the J gene TRBJ1-2, with 11 positions matching TRBD1. CDR1 LNHDA and CDR2 SQIVND come from the germline V gene (reference sequence). V shed 0 bases and J 7 bases; nucleotides not matched to a gene: 7. The CDR3 is 16 amino acids. CDR3 coding DNA: TGTGCCAGTAGTATAGATCTCGGACAGGGGGCGAGTGGCTACACCTTC. Residues: CASSIDLGQGASGYTF. Based on the CDR3 plus reference TRBV19 and TRBJ1-2, the full variable domain is DGGITQSPKYLFRKEGQNVTLSCEQNLNHDAMYWYRQDPGQGLRLIYYSQIVNDFQKGDIAEGYSVSREKKESFPLTVTSAQKNPTAFYLCASSIDLGQGASGYTFGSGTRLTVV.

V is TRBV3-1 (or the pseudogene TRBV3-2) and J is TRBJ2-5, with a weak D call TRBD1 (5 bases). Germline V gene lookup returns CDR1 LGHDT and CDR2 YNNKEL (reference sequence). The CDR3 loop spans 16 amino acids. V gave up 4 bases and J gave up 1 base, with 16 bases separating them. For the CDR3, the DNA is TGTGCCAGCAGCCCGTCTGGCGGCCAGGGCCAAGAGACCCAGTACTTC. Translated: CASSPSGGQGQETQYF.

The rearrangement joins TRBV28 to TRBJ1-3, with 8 bases fitting TRBD1. CDR3 size: 14 residues. Per the germline V gene, CDR1 is MDHEN and CDR2 is SYDVKM. J gave up 7 bases and V 6 bases, and 8 bases lay outside the gene matches. CDR3 in DNA: TGTGCCAGCAGCTCAGGGGGCGTAGGCAACACCATATATTTT. Amino acid sequence: CASSSGGVGNTIYF.

This clone was counted between two and nine times. The chain links TRBV27 to TRBJ2-1, with 13 bases that match TRBD2. The CDR3 runs to 17 residues. Germline values: CDR1 MNHEY, CDR2 SMNVEV (reference sequence). V shed 3 bases, J shed 4 bases, and the junction held 6 bases outside the gene matches. CDR3 nucleotide sequence: TGTGCCAGCAGTTTCTCCCGACTAGCGGGGGGTTACAATGAGCAGTTCTTC. This translates into CASSFSRLAGGYNEQFF.

The chain employs TRBV6-2 or TRBV6-3 and TRBJ1-1, with D hard to call. The CDR3 runs 11 residues. Trimming took 2 bases from V and 10 from J, leaving 8 bases between them. Per the germline V gene, CDR1 is MNHEY and CDR2 is SVGEGT. CDR3 in DNA: TGTGCCAGCAGTTACCCGCGAGGAGCTTTCTTT. Its translation: CASSYPRGAFF.

This chain connects TRBV15 to TRBJ1-1, with a weak D call TRBD1 (6 bases). Germline values: CDR1 LNHNV, CDR2 YYDKDF (reference sequence). The ends were cut back, 1 base at V and 0 bases at J, with 9 bases in the middle. The CDR3 totals 15 residues. CDR3 residues: CATSRGRGLNTEAFF. CDR3 nucleotides: TGTGCCACCAGCAGAGGTAGGGGGTTGAACACTGAAGCTTTCTTT. Combining the CDR3 with reference TRBV15 and TRBJ1-1 gives the whole variable domain DAMVIQNPRYQVTQFGKPVTLSCSQTLNHNVMYWYQQKSSQAPKLLFHYYDKDFNNEADTPDNFQSRRPNTSFCFLDIRSPGLGDTAMYLCATSRGRGLNTEAFFGQGTRLTVV.

As DNA, the CDR3 is TGCGCCAGCAGCCAAATTAGCGGGGGGACTACCGGTACGCAGTATTTT. It translates to CASSQISGGTTGTQYF. J is TRBJ2-3 and V is TRBV4-3, with 10 bases aligning to TRBD2. V shed 2 bases, J shed 8 bases, and the junction held 10 bases outside the gene matches. CDR1 is LGHNA and CDR2 is YSLEER in the germline V gene. This CDR3 contains 16 residues.

The gene calls are TRBV7-2 and TRBJ2-2, with TRBD2 identical over 12 bases. CDR1 SGHTA and CDR2 FQGNSA come from the germline V gene. V dropped 5 bases and J dropped 7; count of bases not matched to a gene: 8. The CDR3 consists of 16 residues. CDR3 sequence: CASSPLAGGRIGELFF. In DNA, the CDR3 is TGTGCCAGCAGCCCCCTAGCGGGGGGGCGGATCGGGGAGCTGTTTTTT.

This clone came up once. The chain employs TRBV5-6 and TRBJ1-1; 7 bases align to TRBD1. This CDR3 region has 15 residues. The germline V gene encodes CDR1 SGHDT and CDR2 YYEEEE. V lost 0 bases to trimming and J lost 4 bases; unmatched junction nucleotides: 6. CDR3 in amino acids: CASSLGGGGLTEAFF. Here the CDR3 DNA reads TGTGCCAGCAGCTTGGGAGGGGGCGGGCTCACTGAAGCTTTCTTT.

The chain links TRBV19 to TRBJ1-6, with D unclear. Germline CDR1 reads LNHDA; CDR2 reads SQIVND (reference sequence). The CDR3 has 18 residues. Trimming took off 3 bases at V and 0 bases at J, with 15 bases between the two ends. The CDR3 loop is CASSMERASSSYNSPLHF. Written as DNA, the CDR3 is TGTGCCAGTAGTATGGAGAGAGCCTCGAGCTCCTATAATTCACCCCTCCACTTT.

This clone appeared once. The CDR3 protein is CASTSTSGAYEQYF. Here the CDR3 DNA reads TGCGCCAGCACCTCAACTAGCGGGGCCTACGAGCAGTACTTC. The chain employs TRBV10-2 and TRBJ2-7, with 10 bases identical to TRBD2. Trimming cost V 7 bases and J 2 bases; bases outside gene matches: 5. The CDR3 loop spans 14 amino acids. Germline values: CDR1 WSHSY, CDR2 SAAADI.